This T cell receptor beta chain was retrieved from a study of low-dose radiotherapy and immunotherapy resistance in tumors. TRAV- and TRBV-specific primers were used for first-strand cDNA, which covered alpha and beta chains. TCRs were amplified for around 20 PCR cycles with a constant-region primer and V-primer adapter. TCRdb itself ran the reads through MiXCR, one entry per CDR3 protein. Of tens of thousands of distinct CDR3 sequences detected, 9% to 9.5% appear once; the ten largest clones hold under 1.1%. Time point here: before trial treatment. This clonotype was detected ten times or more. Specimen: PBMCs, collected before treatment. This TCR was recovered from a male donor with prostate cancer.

The CDR3 is CASSLRLAGGTDTQYF. CDR3 DNA sequence: TGCGCCAGCAGCCTAAGACTAGCGGGAGGCACAGATACGCAGTATTTT. This sequence joins TRBV5-1 and TRBJ2-3, with TRBD2 matching over 12 bases. This CDR3 comprises 16 residues. The germline V gene has CDR1 SGHRS and CDR2 YFSETQ. Trimming took 4 bases from V and 1 from J; bases not matched to a gene: 4.